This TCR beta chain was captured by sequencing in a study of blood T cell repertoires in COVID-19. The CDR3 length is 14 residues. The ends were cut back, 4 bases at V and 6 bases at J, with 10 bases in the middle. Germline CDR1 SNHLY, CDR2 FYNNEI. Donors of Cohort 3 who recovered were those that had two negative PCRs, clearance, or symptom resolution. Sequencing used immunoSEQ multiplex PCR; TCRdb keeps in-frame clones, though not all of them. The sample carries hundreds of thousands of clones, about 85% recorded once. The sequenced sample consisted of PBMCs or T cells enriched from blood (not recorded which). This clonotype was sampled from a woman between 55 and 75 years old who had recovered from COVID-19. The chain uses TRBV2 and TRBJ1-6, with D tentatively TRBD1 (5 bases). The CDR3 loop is CASSVARVNSPLHF. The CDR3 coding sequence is TGTGCCAGCAGTGTGGCCAGGGTTAATTCACCCCTCCACTTT.